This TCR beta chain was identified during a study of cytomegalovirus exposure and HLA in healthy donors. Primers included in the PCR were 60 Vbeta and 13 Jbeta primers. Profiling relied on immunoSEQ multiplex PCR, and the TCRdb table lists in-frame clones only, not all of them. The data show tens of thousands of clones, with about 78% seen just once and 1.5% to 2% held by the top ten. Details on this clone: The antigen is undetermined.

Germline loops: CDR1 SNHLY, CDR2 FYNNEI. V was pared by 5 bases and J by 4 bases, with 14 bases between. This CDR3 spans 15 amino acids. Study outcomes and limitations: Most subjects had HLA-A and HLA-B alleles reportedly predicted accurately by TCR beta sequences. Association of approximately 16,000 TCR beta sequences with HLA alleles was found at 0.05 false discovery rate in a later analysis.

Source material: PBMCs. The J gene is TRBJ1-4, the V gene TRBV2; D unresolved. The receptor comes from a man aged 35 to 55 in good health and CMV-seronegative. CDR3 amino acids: CASSTRPGFNEKLFF. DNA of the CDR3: TGTGCCAGCAGTACTCGGCCGGGATTTAATGAAAAACTGTTTTTT. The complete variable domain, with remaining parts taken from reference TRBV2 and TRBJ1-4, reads EPEVTQTPSHQVTQMGQEVILRCVPISNHLYFYWYRQILGQKVEFLVSFYNNEISEKSEIFDDQFSVERPDGSNFTLKIRSTKLEDSAMYFCASSTRPGFNEKLFFGSGTQLSVL.